This TCR beta chain was obtained from a study of T-cell reconstitution after alpha-beta-depleted transplantation in children. Study results and limitations: Some patients showed high day-60 TCRbeta diversity, which derived from surviving recipient T cells and thymic progenitors. There were reportedly several hundred expanded graft clones from which alpha-beta T cells came about two months after transplant. When one year had passed after transplant, most T-cell counts and diversity came from newly produced T cells.

This clonotype was seen many times. Its antigen is still unknown. Unique molecular identifiers were used in preparing the TCRbeta library. Each CDR3 protein gets one entry after TCRdb re-called the PCR reads with MiXCR. The sample lists hundreds of thousands of distinct CDR3 sequences; approximately 13% were seen once. The CDR3 contains 15 residues. V was trimmed by 2 bases and J by 5 bases, leaving 12 bases between them. Germline CDR1 LGHNA, CDR2 YSLEER. The chain carries TRBV4-3 and TRBJ1-4; possible D gene TRBD1, 6 bases. This receptor was obtained from a male patient younger than 18 who had a stem cell transplant for acute myeloid leukemia, so the T cells may come from the graft donor. The source material was PBMCs, mostly from graft donor cells, sampled 360 days after TCRalphabeta/CD19-depleted stem cell transplant. The CDR3 here is CASSQSGVLNEKLFF. The DNA for the CDR3 is TGCGCCAGCAGCCAATCAGGGGTCCTAAATGAAAAACTGTTTTTT.